The source of this T cell receptor beta chain is a study of graft-versus-host responses after intestinal transplantation. Study results and limitations: Early post-transplant HvG declines tracked with peak circulating GvH clone levels.

The CDR3 sequence is 17 residues long. The germline gives CDR1 SGHAT, CDR2 FQNNGV. Trimming pared 0 bases from V and 0 bases from J, leaving 9 bases between. Generated by immunoSEQ multiplex PCR, the TCRdb table keeps only in-frame clones and is missing some. Among tens of thousands of clones listed, about 95% were seen once. With regard to this clone: Its antigen is as yet unknown.

The material was unstimulated CD8+ T cells sorted from spleen or lymph node cells, obtained before transplant. This TCR came from a human donor who was the organ donor for an intestinal transplant. This rearrangement joins TRBV11-2 to TRBJ1-6; D ambiguous. CDR3 amino acids: CASSLDLASSYNSPLHF. Written as DNA, the CDR3 is TGTGCCAGCAGCTTAGATCTTGCCAGCTCCTATAATTCACCCCTCCACTTT.